This section outlines one T cell receptor (beta chain) sequence together with its context. The target of this receptor is not known. No much larger clonotype is one base removed from it; base qualities were not supplied. Genomic DNA was isolated from the sorted cells so that the TCRbeta CDR3 region could be sequenced. The immunoSEQ Assay was used for sequencing of TCRbeta CDR3 regions. Entries here come from immuneACCESS through TCRdb and include only in-frame sequences with V and J called. Some clones fail to appear in such tables; in the studies checked, an unresolved V gene covers under half of the shortfall, and the cause of the remainder is unknown. For this sample there are 60,000 to 75,000 clones; 87% appear just once. In total, the top ten clones hold approximately 0.76% of the sample. This sample is part of a study of OX40 agonist ivuxolimab in advanced cancers. In the study overall: Ivuxolimab was a fully human IgG2 agonistic monoclonal antibody targeting the costimulatory receptor OX40 (CD134). The paper covers the monotherapy dose-escalation part of the phase I ivuxolimab trial, which included N ≈ 57 patients. Intravenous ivuxolimab was administered to patients every 2 weeks at six dose levels: 0.01, 0.1, 0.3, 1.5, 3 and 10 mg/kg. Peripheral TCRbeta sequencing aimed to test whether ivuxolimab altered TCR sequence diversity and caused clonal T-cell expansion. In the dose-escalation cohort, nearly 85% of patients were male, and the mean age was around 60 years with a range of roughly 23 to 79. Among the roughly 52 dose-escalation patients, around 19 had hepatocellular carcinoma, roughly 15 melanoma, 9 renal cell carcinoma and 9 head and neck cancer. Partial responses occurred in three dose-escalation patients: two with cutaneous melanoma and one with hepatocellular carcinoma. Prior anti-PD-1, anti-PD-L1 or anti-CTLA-4 therapy was permitted, and checkpoint inhibitors had been received by less than 45% of dose-escalation patients.

What the work shows at the level of the full study, not this receptor alone: Partial responders in the 0.1-3.0 mg/kg groups had among the lowest normalized peripheral clonal expansion, especially among CD8+ T cells. Clonal expansion of both CD4+ and CD8+ blood T cells was observed from baseline to week 6 at doses 0.1 to 3.0 mg/kg. Antigen specificity was not determined for the clonally expanded peripheral T cells. Low levels of normalized T-cell clonal expansion were also seen in some patients who did not respond. On average, CD8+ T cells showed more expanded clones than CD4+ T cells after ivuxolimab.

Patients with autoimmune disease history or receiving systemic immunosuppression were excluded from the trial. Peripheral blood for TCR sequencing was collected from all dose cohorts at baseline, on cycle 4 day 1, and on cycle 7 day 1. Samples came from an open-label, multicenter, first-in-human phase I dose-escalation trial of ivuxolimab. Adults with locally advanced or metastatic melanoma, renal cell, hepatocellular, or head and neck squamous cell carcinoma were enrolled in the trial. Before TCR sequencing, CD4+ T cells and CD8+ T cells from peripheral blood were sorted into separate populations. As encoded in the germline V gene (reference sequence), CDR1 is SGHAT while CDR2 is FQDESV. V and J are truncated by 4 bases and 4 bases respectively, leaving an intervening sequence of 7 bases. Including the terminal cysteine and phenylalanine, the CDR3 comprises 12 residues. Solely the CDR3 DNA is kept, with 36 bases framed from the first base.

The chain couples TRBV11-1 to TRBJ1-1; the D gene cannot be resolved reliably. The sample here was CD4+ or CD8+ T cells sorted from blood, taken in a trial of the OX40 agonist ivuxolimab. The TCR was taken from an adult with an advanced solid tumor such as melanoma, head and neck, liver or kidney cancer. For the CDR3, the sequence is CASSSPTTEAFF. The sequence in DNA is TGTGCCAGCAGCTCGCCAACCACTGAAGCTTTCTTT.